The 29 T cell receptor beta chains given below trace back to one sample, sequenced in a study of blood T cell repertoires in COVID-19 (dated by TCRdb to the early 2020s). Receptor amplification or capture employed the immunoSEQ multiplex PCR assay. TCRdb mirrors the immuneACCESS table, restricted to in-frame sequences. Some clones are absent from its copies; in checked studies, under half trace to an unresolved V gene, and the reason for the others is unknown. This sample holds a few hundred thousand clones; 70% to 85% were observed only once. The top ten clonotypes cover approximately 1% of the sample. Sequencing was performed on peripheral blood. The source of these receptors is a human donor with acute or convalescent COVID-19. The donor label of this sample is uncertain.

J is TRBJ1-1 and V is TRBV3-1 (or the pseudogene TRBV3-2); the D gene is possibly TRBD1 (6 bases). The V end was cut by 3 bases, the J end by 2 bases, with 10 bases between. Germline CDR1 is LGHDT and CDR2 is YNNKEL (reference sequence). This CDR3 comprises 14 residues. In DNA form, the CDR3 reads TGTGCCAGCAGCCATTGGACAGACAACACTGAAGCTTTCTTT. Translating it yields CASSHWTDNTEAFF.

In nucleotides, the CDR3 is TGTGCCAGTAGTATCTCTTTAAGCGCTGGCTACACCTTC. It codes for CASSISLSAGYTF. The rearrangement links TRBV19 to TRBJ1-2; D not certain. Germline V CDR1 and CDR2: LNHDA, SQIVND (reference sequence). With 3 bases removed from V and 7 bases from J, the gap between germline ends came to 12 bases. The CDR3 has 13 residues.

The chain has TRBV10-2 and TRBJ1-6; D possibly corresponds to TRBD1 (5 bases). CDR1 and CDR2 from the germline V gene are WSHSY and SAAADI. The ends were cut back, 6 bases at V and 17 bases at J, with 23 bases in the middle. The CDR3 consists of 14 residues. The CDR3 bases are TGCGCCAGCAGCCCCCAGGGAGAGCGGGGGATCATCCACTTT. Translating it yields CASSPQGERGIIHF.

CDR3 protein: CASSPRRGEKLFF. CDR3 coding DNA: TGTGCCAGCTCACCCCGGAGGGGAGAAAAACTGTTTTTT. The chain has TRBV18 and TRBJ1-4; D possibly corresponds to TRBD1 (5 bases). Germline V gives CDR1 KGHSH, CDR2 LQKENI. Trimming pared 3 bases from V and 8 bases from J, leaving 10 bases between. The CDR3 is 13 amino acids.

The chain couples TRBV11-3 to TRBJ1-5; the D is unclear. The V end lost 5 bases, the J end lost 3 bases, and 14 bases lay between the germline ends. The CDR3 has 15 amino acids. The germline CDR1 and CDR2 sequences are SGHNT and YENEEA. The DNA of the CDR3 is TGTGCCAGCAGCGTGGCGGGGTTTCCCAATCAGCCCCAGCATTTT. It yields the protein CASSVAGFPNQPQHF. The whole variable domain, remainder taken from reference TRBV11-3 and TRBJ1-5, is EAGVVQSPRYKIIEKKQPVAFWCNPISGHNTLYWYLQNLGQGPELLIRYENEEAVDDSQLPKDRFSAERLKGVDSTLKIQPAELGDSAVYLCASSVAGFPNQPQHFGDGTRLSIL.

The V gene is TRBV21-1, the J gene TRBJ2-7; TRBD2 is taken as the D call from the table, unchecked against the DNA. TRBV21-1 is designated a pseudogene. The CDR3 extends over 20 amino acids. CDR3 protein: CASSKRGGRARKIATYEQYF. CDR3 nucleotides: TGTGCCAGCAGCAAACGGGGCGGGAGGGCCCGGAAAATCGCTACCTACGAGCAGTACTTC.

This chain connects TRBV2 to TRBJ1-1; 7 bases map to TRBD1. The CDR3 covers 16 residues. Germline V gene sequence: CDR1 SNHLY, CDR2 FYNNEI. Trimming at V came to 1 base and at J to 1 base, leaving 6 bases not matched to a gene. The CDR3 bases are TGTGCCAGCAGTGAAGGAGGGGGCAGGAGGAACACTGAAGCTTTCTTT. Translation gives CASSEGGGRRNTEAFF.

CDR3 loop: CASSENPSGSTDTQYF. The CDR3 bases are TGCGCCAGCAGTGAAAATCCTAGCGGGAGCACAGATACGCAGTATTTT. J is TRBJ2-3 and V is TRBV10-1; 8 bases align to TRBD2. There are 16 residues in the CDR3. V trimming: 3 bases; J trimming: 0 bases; junction bases outside the gene matches: 5. In germline, CDR1 is WNHNN, CDR2 SYGVQD (reference sequence).

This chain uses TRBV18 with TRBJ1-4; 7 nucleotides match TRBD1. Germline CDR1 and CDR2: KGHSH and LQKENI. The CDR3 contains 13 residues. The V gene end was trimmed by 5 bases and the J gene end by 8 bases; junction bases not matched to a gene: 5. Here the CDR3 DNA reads TGTGCCAGCTCAGCCGGGACAGACGAAAAACTGTTTTTT. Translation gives CASSAGTDEKLFF.

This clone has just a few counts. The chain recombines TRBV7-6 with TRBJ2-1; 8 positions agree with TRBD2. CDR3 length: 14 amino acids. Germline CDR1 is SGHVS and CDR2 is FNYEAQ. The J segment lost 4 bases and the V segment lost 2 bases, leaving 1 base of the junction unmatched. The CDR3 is CASSLTSGYNEQFF. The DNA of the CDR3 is TGTGCCAGCAGCTTAACTAGCGGATACAATGAGCAGTTCTTC.

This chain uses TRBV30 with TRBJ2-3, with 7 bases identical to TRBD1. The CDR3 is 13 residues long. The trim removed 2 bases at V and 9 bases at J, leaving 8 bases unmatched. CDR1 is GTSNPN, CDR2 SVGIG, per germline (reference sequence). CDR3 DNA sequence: TGTGCCTGGAGTCCGCAGGGGGTCGGAACGCAGTATTTT. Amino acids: CAWSPQGVGTQYF.

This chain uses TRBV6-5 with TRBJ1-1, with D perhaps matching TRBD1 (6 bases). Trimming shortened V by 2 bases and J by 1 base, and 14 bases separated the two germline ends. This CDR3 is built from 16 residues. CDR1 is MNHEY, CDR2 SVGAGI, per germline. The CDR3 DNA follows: TGTGCCAGCAGTTACGCCGCCGGGACAACGAACACTGAAGCTTTCTTT. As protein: CASSYAAGTTNTEAFF.

The CDR3 loop is CASDNRALFNEQFF. For the CDR3, the DNA is TGTGCCAGCGACAACAGGGCCCTCTTCAATGAGCAGTTCTTC. The rearrangement links TRBV6-5 to TRBJ2-1; D is possibly TRBD1 (6 bases). Germline V lookup: CDR1 MNHEY, CDR2 SVGAGI. This CDR3 region has 14 residues. V was clipped by 8 bases and J by 6 bases, with 17 bases between them.

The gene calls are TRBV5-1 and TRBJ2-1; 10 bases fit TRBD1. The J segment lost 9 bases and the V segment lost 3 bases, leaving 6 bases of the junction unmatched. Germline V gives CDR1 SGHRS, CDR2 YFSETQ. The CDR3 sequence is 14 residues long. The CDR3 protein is CASSSGQGSGEQFF. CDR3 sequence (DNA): TGCGCCAGCAGCTCGGGACAGGGGTCGGGTGAGCAGTTCTTC.

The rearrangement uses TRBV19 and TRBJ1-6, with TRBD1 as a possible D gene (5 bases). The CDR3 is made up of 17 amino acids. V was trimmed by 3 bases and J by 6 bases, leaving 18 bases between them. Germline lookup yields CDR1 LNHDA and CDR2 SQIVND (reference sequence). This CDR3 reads CASSIRGSPGPNSPLHF. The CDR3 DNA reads TGTGCCAGTAGTATTCGGGGGAGTCCAGGGCCTAATTCACCCCTCCACTTT.

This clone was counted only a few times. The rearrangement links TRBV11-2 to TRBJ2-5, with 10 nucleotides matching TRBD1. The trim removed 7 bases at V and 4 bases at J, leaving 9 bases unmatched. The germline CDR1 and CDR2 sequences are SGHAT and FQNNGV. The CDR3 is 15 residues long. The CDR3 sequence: CASTRDRGVTETQYF. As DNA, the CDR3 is TGTGCCAGCACCAGGGACAGGGGAGTCACAGAGACCCAGTACTTC.

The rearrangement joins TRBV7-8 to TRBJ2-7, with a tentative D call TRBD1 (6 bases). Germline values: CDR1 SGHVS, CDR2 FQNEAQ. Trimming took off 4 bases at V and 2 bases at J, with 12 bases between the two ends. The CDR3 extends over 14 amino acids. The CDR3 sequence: CASSSRDTTYEQYF. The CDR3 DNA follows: TGTGCCAGCAGCTCCCGGGACACTACCTACGAGCAGTACTTC.

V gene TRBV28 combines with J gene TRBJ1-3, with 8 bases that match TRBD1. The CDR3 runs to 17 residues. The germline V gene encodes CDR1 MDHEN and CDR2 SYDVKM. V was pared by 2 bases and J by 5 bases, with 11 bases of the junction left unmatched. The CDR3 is CASSLPRDRFIRNTIYF. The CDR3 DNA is TGTGCCAGCAGTTTACCGCGGGACAGGTTTATCAGAAACACCATATATTTT.

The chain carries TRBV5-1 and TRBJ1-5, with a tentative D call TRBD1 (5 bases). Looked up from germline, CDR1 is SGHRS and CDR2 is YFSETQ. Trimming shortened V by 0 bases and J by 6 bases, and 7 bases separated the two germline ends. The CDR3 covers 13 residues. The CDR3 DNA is TGCGCCAGCAGCTTGGCCGGGGGTCAGCCCCAGCATTTT. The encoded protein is CASSLAGGQPQHF.

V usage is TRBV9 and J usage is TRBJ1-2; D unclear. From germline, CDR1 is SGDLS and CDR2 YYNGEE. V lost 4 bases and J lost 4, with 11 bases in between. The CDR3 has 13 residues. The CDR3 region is CASSPEVFYGYTF. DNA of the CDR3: TGTGCCAGCAGCCCCGAGGTCTTCTATGGCTACACCTTC.

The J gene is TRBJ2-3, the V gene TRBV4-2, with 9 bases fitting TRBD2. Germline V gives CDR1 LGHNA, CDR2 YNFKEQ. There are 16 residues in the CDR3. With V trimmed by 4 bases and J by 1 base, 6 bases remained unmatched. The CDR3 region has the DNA TGTGCCAGCAGCCCGGGGACTAGCTACCGCACAGATACGCAGTATTTT. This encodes CASSPGTSYRTDTQYF.

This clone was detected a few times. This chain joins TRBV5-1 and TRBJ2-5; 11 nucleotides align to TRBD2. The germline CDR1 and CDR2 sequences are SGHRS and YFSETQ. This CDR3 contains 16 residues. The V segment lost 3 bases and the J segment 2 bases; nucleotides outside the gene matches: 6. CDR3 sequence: CASSSGTSGPQETQYF. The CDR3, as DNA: TGCGCCAGCAGCTCCGGGACTAGCGGACCGCAAGAGACCCAGTACTTC.

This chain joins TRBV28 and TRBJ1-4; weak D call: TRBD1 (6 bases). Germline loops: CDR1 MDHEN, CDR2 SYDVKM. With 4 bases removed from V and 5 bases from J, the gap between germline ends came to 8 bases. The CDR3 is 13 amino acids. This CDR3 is CASSWGRNEKLFF. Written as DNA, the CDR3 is TGTGCCAGCAGTTGGGGGCGGAATGAAAAACTGTTTTTT.

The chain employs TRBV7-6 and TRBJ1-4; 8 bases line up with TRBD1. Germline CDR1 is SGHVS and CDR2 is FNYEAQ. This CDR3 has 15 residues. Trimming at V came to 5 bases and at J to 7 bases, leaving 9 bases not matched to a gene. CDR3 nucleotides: TGTGCCAGCAGCCATGGACAGGGTGTGAGTGAAAAACTGTTTTTT. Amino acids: CASSHGQGVSEKLFF.

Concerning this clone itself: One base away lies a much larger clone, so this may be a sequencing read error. CDR3 region: CASSYLAANTGELFF. In DNA, the CDR3 is TGTGCCAGCAGTTATCTAGCGGCGAACACCGGGGAGCTGTTTTTT. The chain uses TRBV6-6 and TRBJ2-2; 7 bases map to TRBD2. V was clipped by 3 bases and J by 0 bases; unmatched bases: 1. Germline V gene sequence: CDR1 MNHNY, CDR2 SVGAGI (reference sequence). The length of the CDR3 is 15 residues.

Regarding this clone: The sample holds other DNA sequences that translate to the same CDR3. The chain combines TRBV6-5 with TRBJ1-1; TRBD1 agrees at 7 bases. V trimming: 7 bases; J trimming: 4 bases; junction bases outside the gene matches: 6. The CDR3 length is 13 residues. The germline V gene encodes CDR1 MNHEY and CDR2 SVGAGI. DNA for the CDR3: TGTGCCAGCACCGAAACAGGGGTCACTGAAGCTTTCTTT. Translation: CASTETGVTEAFF.

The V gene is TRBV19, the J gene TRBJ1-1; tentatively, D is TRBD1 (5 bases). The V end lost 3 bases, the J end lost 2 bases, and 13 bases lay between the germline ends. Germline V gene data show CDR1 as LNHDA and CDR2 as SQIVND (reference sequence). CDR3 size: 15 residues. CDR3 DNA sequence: TGTGCCAGTAGTATTCTTGACAGTATAAACACTGAAGCTTTCTTT. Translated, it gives CASSILDSINTEAFF.

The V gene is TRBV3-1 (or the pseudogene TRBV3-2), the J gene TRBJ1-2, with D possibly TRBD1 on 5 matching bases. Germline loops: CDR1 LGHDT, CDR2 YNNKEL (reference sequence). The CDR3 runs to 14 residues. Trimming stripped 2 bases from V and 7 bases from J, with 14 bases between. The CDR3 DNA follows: TGTGCCAGCAGCCAATTGGGGGGAATTAGTGGCTACACCTTC. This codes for CASSQLGGISGYTF.

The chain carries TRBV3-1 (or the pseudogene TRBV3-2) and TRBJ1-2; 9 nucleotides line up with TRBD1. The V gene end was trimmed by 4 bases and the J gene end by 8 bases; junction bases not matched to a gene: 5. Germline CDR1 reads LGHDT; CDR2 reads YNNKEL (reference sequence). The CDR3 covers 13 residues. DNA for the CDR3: TGTGCCAGCAGCCTCAGGACAGGGGTGGGCTACACCTTC. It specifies CASSLRTGVGYTF.